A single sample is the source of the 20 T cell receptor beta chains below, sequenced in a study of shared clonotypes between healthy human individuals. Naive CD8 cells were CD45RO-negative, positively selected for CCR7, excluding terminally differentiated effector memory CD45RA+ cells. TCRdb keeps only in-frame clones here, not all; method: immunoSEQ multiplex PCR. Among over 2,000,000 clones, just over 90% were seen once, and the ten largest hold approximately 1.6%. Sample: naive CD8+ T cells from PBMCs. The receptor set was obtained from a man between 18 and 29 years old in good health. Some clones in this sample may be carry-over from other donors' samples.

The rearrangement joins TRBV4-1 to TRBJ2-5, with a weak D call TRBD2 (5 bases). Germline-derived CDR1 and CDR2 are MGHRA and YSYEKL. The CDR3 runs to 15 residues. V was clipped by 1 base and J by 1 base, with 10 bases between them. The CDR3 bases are TGCGCCAGCAGCCAAGTTTCGCGGGCCCAAGAGACCCAGTACTTC. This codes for CASSQVSRAQETQYF.

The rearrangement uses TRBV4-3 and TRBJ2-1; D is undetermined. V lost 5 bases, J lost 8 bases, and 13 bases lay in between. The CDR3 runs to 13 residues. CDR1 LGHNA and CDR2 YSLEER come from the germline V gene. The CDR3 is CASSSIGADEQFF. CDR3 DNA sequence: TGCGCCAGCAGCTCGATTGGAGCCGATGAGCAGTTCTTC.

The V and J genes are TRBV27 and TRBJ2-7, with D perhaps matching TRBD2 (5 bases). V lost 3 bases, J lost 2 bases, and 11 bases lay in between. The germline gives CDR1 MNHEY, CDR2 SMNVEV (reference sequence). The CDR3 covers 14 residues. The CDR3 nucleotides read TGTGCCAGCAGTTTCACACGGACTCCCTACGAGCAGTACTTC. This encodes CASSFTRTPYEQYF.

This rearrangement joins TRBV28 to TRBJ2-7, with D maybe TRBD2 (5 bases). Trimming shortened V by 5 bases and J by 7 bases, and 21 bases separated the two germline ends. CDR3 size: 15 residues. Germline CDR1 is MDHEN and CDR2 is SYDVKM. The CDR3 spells CASSPTLEARWEQYF. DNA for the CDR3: TGTGCCAGCAGTCCCACACTAGAAGCCCGTTGGGAGCAGTACTTC. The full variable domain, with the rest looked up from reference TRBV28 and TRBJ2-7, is DVKVTQSSRYLVKRTGEKVFLECVQDMDHENMFWYRQDPGLGLRLIYFSYDVKMKEKGDIPEGYSVSREKKERFSLILESASTNQTSMYLCASSPTLEARWEQYFGPGTRLTVT.

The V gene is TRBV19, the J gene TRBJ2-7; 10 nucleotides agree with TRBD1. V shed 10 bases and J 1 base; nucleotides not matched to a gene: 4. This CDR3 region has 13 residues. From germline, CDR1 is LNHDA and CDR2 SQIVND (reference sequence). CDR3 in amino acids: CATSDRGSYEQYF. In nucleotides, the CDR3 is TGTGCCACTTCGGACAGGGGGTCCTACGAGCAGTACTTC.

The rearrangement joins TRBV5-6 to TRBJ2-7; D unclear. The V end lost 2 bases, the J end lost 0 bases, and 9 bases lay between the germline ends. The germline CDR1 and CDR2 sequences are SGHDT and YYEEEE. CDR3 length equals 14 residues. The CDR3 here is CASSFLQSSYEQYF. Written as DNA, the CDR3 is TGTGCCAGCAGCTTTCTTCAGAGCTCCTACGAGCAGTACTTC.

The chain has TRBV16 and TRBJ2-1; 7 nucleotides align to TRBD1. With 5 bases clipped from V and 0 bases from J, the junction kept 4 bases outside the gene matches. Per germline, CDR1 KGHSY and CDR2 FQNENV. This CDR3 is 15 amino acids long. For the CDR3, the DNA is TGTGCCAGCAGCTGGGACAGTCGCTCCTACAATGAGCAGTTCTTC. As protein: CASSWDSRSYNEQFF.

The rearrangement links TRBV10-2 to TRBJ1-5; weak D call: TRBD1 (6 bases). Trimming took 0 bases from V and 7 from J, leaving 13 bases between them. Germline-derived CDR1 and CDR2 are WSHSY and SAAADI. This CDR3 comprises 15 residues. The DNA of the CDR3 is TGCGCCAGCAGTGAGTCGGGGGCCCACCAACAGCCCCAGCATTTT. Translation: CASSESGAHQQPQHF.

The CDR3 sequence: CAWSWREGYNEQFF. The DNA for the CDR3 is TGTGCCTGGAGTTGGCGGGAGGGCTACAATGAGCAGTTCTTC. This chain links TRBV30 with TRBJ2-1; 9 bases match TRBD2. Losses at the gene ends were 2 bases for V and 3 bases for J; bases not matched to a gene: 2. CDR1 is GTSNPN and CDR2 is SVGIG in the germline V gene (reference sequence). This CDR3 has 14 residues.

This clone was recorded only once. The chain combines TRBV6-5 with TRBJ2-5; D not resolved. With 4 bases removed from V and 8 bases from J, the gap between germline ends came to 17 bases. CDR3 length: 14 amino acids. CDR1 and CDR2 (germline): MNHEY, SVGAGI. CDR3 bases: TGTGCCAGCAGTTCCTGGGCAGCGAACGTAACCCAGTACTTC. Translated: CASSSWAANVTQYF.

CDR3 nucleotide sequence: TGTGCCAGCATCACTGTGCGGGACAGGGGTGTCTACGAGCAGTACTTC. The encoded protein is CASITVRDRGVYEQYF. The chain joins TRBV7-4 to TRBJ2-7, with TRBD1 identical over 10 bases. The CDR3 spans 16 residues. The ends lost 7 bases at V and 3 bases at J; junction bases unmatched: 12. The germline V gene has CDR1 SGHVT and CDR2 SQSDAQ.

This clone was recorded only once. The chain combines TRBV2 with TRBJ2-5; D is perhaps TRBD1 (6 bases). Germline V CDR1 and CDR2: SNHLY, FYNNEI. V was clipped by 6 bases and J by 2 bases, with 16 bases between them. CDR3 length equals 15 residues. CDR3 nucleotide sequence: TGTGCCAGCAGGGGTACGCAGGGGTGGCAAGAGACCCAGTACTTC. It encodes CASRGTQGWQETQYF.

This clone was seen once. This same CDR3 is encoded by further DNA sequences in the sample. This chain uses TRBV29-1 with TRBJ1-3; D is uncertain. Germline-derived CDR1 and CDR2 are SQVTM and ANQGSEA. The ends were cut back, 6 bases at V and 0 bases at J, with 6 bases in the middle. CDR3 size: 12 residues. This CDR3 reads CSVAGSGNTIYF. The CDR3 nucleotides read TGCAGCGTAGCAGGCTCTGGAAACACCATATATTTT.

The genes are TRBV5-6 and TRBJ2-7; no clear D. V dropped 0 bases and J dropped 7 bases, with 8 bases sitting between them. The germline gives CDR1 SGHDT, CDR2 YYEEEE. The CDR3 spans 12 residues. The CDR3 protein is CASSLDSREQYF. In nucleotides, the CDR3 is TGTGCCAGCAGCTTGGACAGCCGGGAGCAGTACTTC.

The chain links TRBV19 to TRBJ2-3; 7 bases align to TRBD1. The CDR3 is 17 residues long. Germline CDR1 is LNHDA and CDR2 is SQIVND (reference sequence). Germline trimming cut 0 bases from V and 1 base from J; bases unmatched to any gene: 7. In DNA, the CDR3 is TGTGCCAGTAGTATAGAGGACAGGACATCGGGCACAGATACGCAGTATTTT. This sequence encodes CASSIEDRTSGTDTQYF.

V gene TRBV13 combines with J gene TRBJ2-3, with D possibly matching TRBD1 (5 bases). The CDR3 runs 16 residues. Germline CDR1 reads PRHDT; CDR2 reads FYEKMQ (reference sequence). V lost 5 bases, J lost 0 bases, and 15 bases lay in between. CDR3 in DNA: TGTGCCAGCAGCGCCGCCCCAAGGGGTAGCACAGATACGCAGTATTTT. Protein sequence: CASSAAPRGSTDTQYF.

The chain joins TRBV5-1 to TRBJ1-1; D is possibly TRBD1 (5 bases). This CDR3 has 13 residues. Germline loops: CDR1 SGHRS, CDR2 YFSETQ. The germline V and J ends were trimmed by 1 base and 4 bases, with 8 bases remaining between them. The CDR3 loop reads CASSLRDPTEAFF. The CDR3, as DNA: TGCGCCAGCAGCTTGAGGGACCCCACTGAAGCTTTCTTT. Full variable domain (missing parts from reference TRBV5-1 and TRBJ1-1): KAGVTQTPRYLIKTRGQQVTLSCSPISGHRSVSWYQQTPGQGLQFLFEYFSETQRNKGNFPGRFSGRQFSNSRSEMNVSTLELGDSALYLCASSLRDPTEAFFGQGTRLTVV.

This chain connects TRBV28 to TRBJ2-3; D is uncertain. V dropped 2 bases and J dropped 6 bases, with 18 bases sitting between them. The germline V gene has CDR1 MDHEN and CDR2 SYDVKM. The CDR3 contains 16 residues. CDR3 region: CASSLNPDIGIDTQYF. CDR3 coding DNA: TGTGCCAGCAGTTTAAACCCGGATATAGGTATCGATACGCAGTATTTT.

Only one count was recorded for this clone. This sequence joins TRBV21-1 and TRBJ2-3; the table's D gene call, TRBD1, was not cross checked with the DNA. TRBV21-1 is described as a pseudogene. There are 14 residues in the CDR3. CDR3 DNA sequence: TGTGCCAGCAGCAAGGACAGGGACCGAGATACGCAGTATTTT. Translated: CASSKDRDRDTQYF.

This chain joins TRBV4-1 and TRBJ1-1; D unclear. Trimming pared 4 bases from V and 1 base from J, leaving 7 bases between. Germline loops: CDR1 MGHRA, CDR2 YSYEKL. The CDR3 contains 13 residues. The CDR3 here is CASSLYQNTEAFF. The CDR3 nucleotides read TGCGCCAGCAGCCTTTACCAGAACACTGAAGCTTTCTTT.